This T cell receptor beta chain was sequenced for a study of neoadjuvant anti-PD-1 for oral cavity cancer. The time point is: after neoadjuvant nivolumab, at surgical resection. Per the germline V gene, CDR1 is SQVTM and CDR2 is ANQGSEA. CDR3 length: 13 amino acids. The ends lost 6 bases at V and 0 bases at J; junction bases unmatched: 5. Measured with immunoSEQ multiplex PCR; TCRdb has only the in-frame clones, and not every one. The table records approximately 13,000 clones, 65% to 80% of them present only once. The gene calls are TRBV29-1 and TRBJ2-7; 7 bases fit TRBD2. This receptor was identified in a person between 35 and 79 years old with oral cavity squamous cell carcinoma. Sequenced material: PBMCs, taken after nivolumab (anti-PD-1) treatment. For the CDR3, the DNA is TGCAGCGTCCCCCGGGAGGACTCCTACGAGCAGTACTTC. Translated, it gives CSVPREDSYEQYF.